One T cell receptor beta chain is described in this entry. Its antigen is unknown. The entry originates in a study of cytomegalovirus exposure and HLA in healthy donors. Notes on the study in general: Investigators reported 150 to 200 TCR beta chains as tied to cytomegalovirus.

Use of 60 Vbeta and 13 Jbeta primers characterized the PCR. Libraries were prepared by immunoSEQ multiplex PCR; TCRdb keeps only in-frame clonotypes and omits some of them. The repertoire table contains 130,000 or so clones. J was trimmed by 1 base and V by 2 bases; bases with no gene match: 14. Looked up from germline, CDR1 is GTSNPN and CDR2 is SVGIG (reference sequence). The CDR3 spans 18 residues. The receptor was isolated from a man between 18 and 29 years old in good health and CMV-seronegative. The specimen sequenced was PBMCs. The chain employs TRBV30 and TRBJ2-1; 7 bases are shared with TRBD1. CDR3 sequence (DNA): TGTGCCTGGAGTAGCACACCGGGACAGTCGTGGTCCTACAATGAGCAGTTCTTC. Amino acid sequence: CAWSSTPGQSWSYNEQFF.